The TCR beta chain under discussion was sequenced for a study of T cell repertoires in cytomegalovirus infection. TCRdb recomputed calls from the reads with MiXCR, one row per CDR3 protein. This sample has around 78,000 distinct CDR3 sequences; 35% to 45% occur once, and the top ten carry 85% to 95%. This clonotype has a handful of counts. Its antigen is currently unknown. Germline CDR1 and CDR2: SGHVS and FQNEAQ. The CDR3 consists of 12 residues. The ends were cut back, 5 bases at V and 4 bases at J, with 9 bases in the middle. Study findings and constraints: The ex vivo response was dominated by HLA-C-restricted CMV-specific TCR beta clonotypes. Pooled public TCR beta family frequency picked out CMV carriers with the relevant HLA.

The chain recombines TRBV7-8 with TRBJ2-7; a weak D match, TRBD1 (6 bases). This receptor was identified in a human donor in good health (CMV status not recorded). Some clones in this sample may be carry-over from other donors' samples. The sample here was CD8+ T cells from cultured PBMCs, taken from culture after CMV antigen stimulation. CDR3 nucleotide sequence: TGTGCCAGCAGCAGGACAGTTTACGAGCAGTACTTC. Residues: CASSRTVYEQYF. Combining the CDR3 with reference TRBV7-8 and TRBJ2-7 gives the whole variable domain GAGVSQSPRYKVAKRGQDVALRCDPISGHVSLFWYQQALGQGPEFLTYFQNEAQLDKSGLPSDRFFAERPEGSVSTLKIQRTQQEDSAVYLCASSRTVYEQYFGPGTRLTVT.